The present TCR beta chain was sequenced within a study of CD8 T cells in ankylosing spondylitis. Study-wide results and caveats: Clones linked to the disease showed a CD8+ phenotype. They occurred at relatively low frequencies in peripheral blood. Reportedly, significant enrichment of disease-linked clones occurred in matched ankylosing spondylitis synovial fluid. Within ankylosing spondylitis blood, a TCR beta motif made up of several highly homologous variants appeared to be characteristic.

CDR1 DFQATT and CDR2 SNEGSKA come from the germline V gene (reference sequence). V lost 1 base, J lost 3 bases, and 16 bases lay in between. The CDR3 covers 15 residues. TCR beta libraries were made by quantitative 5'-RACE with molecular barcodes. MiXCR, applied by TCRdb to the 5' RACE reads, yields one record per CDR3 protein. The sample holds roughly 230,000 distinct CDR3 sequences; 7% to 10% are singletons and the top ten take 4% to 5%. This clonotype was picked up many times. Its cognate antigen is unknown. This clonotype was obtained from a female donor with ankylosing spondylitis or in good health (not recorded which). The sample consisted of blood, either unsorted or a sorted T cell fraction (not recorded which). The J gene is TRBJ2-7, the V gene TRBV20-1, with D tentatively TRBD1 (5 bases). CDR3 DNA sequence: TGCAGTGCTAGAGGAGGCAGGGCCTACCTCTACGAGCAGTACTTC. Its translation: CSARGGRAYLYEQYF.